Below are 4 T cell receptor beta chains sequenced from a single sample in a study of cytomegalovirus exposure and HLA in healthy donors. Primers for the PCR totalled 60 Vbeta and 13 Jbeta. The repertoire was sequenced with immunoSEQ multiplex PCR; TCRdb's copy has only in-frame clones and lacks some. This repertoire comprises around 190,000 clones; its ten largest clones make up approximately 0.98%. The sample taken for sequencing was PBMCs. The receptors were gathered from a woman in her thirties in good health and CMV-seropositive.

The genes are TRBV19 and TRBJ1-2; tentatively, D is TRBD1 (6 bases). V was clipped by 6 bases and J by 5 bases, with 10 bases between them. This CDR3 has 12 amino acids. Germline CDR1 is LNHDA and CDR2 is SQIVND (reference sequence). Written as DNA, the CDR3 is TGTGCCAGTAGCGGGACACCTTATGGCTACACCTTC. Translated, it gives CASSGTPYGYTF.

The CDR3 DNA reads as TGTGCCAGCAGTGAATACGCGGGAGAAGCTGGGAAGCAGTACTTC. Translating gives CASSEYAGEAGKQYF. The chain is built from TRBV25-1 and TRBJ2-7; 7 bases are a match to TRBD2. The CDR3 covers 15 residues. V was pared by 0 bases and J by 8 bases, with 10 bases of the junction left unmatched. Per the germline V gene, CDR1 is MGHDK and CDR2 is SYGVNS.

This chain connects TRBV6-1 to TRBJ1-1, with 9 bases lining up with TRBD1. V lost 6 bases and J lost 12; bases outside the gene matches: 8. Germline-derived CDR1 and CDR2 are MNHNS and SASEGT. The CDR3 is made up of 12 amino acids. The CDR3 here is CASSAGQGWTFF. CDR3 DNA: TGTGCCAGCAGCGCTGGACAGGGGTGGACTTTCTTT.

The J gene is TRBJ2-7, the V gene TRBV19, with TRBD1 matching over 11 bases. Germline V gives CDR1 LNHDA, CDR2 SQIVND (reference sequence). The CDR3 consists of 14 residues. V shed 5 bases and J 4 bases; nucleotides not matched to a gene: 4. In DNA, the CDR3 is TGTGCCAGTAGTCCCGGGACAGGGGGATACGAGCAGTACTTC. Protein product: CASSPGTGGYEQYF.